This T cell receptor (beta chain) was profiled in a study of blood T cell repertoires in COVID-19. The wider study: In each case, the material was cDNA or gDNA derived from T cells, B-cell-depleted T cells, or PBMCs.

Original handling: It was from reference gene primer amplification that nucleated cell counts were estimated. Some clones are missing from TCRdb's copy, which holds only in-frame ones; the method was immunoSEQ multiplex PCR. V, J and clone size are those of that table, while D and trimming were read from the DNA. The sample yields about 190,000 clones, 85% to 90% seen once. The sequence came from a human donor in a cohort sampled during active COVID-19. The sequenced sample consisted of peripheral blood.

DNA of the CDR3: TGTGCCAGCAGCAACAGCCAAGATAATTCACCCCTCCACTTT. Translation gives CASSNSQDNSPLHF. The chain links TRBV5-4 to TRBJ1-6; no definite D call. The CDR3 runs 14 residues. Per the germline V gene, CDR1 is SGHNT and CDR2 is YYREEE (reference sequence). With 4 bases removed from V and 5 bases from J, the gap between germline ends came to 10 bases.